Below, 30 T cell receptor beta chains from the same sample are listed, as sequenced in a study of T cell responses to AZD1222 COVID-19 vaccine. Here immunoSEQ multiplex PCR was the method, and the copy in TCRdb shows in-frame clones only, minus some. The sample yields over 80,000 clones, around 89% seen once. Sequencing was performed on peripheral blood, taken on day 0 of AZD1222 vaccination. The receptors here all came from an adult in good health.

V gene TRBV9 combines with J gene TRBJ2-1; D perhaps matches TRBD1 (5 bases). This CDR3 has 17 residues. V lost 0 bases, J lost 2 bases, and 15 bases lay in between. Germline CDR1 is SGDLS and CDR2 is YYNGEE. DNA of the CDR3: TGTGCCAGCAGCGTAGCTACGAGGTTAGGGGCCTACAATGAGCAGTTCTTC. Translated, it gives CASSVATRLGAYNEQFF.

The chain recombines TRBV30 with TRBJ1-2; D gene uncertain. Germline CDR1 GTSNPN, CDR2 SVGIG (reference sequence). Trimming removed 3 bases at V and 9 bases at J, with 17 bases between. CDR3 length: 13 residues. For the CDR3, the DNA is TGTGCCTGGAGCCCGATTTTTGGCAGCCGCTACACCTTC. This encodes CAWSPIFGSRYTF.

This clone was observed once. The rearrangement joins TRBV5-1 to TRBJ2-3; 9 bases are a match to TRBD2. Germline values: CDR1 SGHRS, CDR2 YFSETQ. The CDR3 has 14 amino acids. With 5 bases clipped from V and 3 bases from J, the junction kept 4 bases outside the gene matches. The CDR3 region is CASRTSGLTDTQYF. In DNA, the CDR3 is TGCGCCAGCAGGACTAGCGGACTAACAGATACGCAGTATTTT.

This chain connects TRBV29-1 to TRBJ2-7; possible D gene TRBD2, 6 bases. Germline CDR1 reads SQVTM; CDR2 reads ANQGSEA. The CDR3 loop spans 15 amino acids. V dropped 3 bases and J dropped 4 bases, with 19 bases sitting between them. This chain's CDR3 is CSVELPAAGKYEQYF. Written as DNA, the CDR3 is TGCAGCGTTGAGCTGCCCGCGGCGGGGAAGTACGAGCAGTACTTC.

This chain connects TRBV4-2 to TRBJ2-7; 7 nucleotides match TRBD2. CDR3 length: 16 amino acids. Unmatched junction bases numbered 12, after V lost 0 bases and J lost 7 bases. CDR1 and CDR2 from the germline V gene are LGHNA and YNFKEQ. CDR3 amino acids: CASSQDFGLAEGEQYF. The CDR3 nucleotides read TGTGCCAGCAGCCAAGATTTTGGGCTAGCGGAAGGAGAGCAGTACTTC.

The V call is TRBV6-5, the J call TRBJ2-1, with D unresolved. CDR1 and CDR2 (germline): MNHEY, SVGAGI. The CDR3 runs 13 residues. Deletions cut 6 bases from V and 4 bases from J, with 10 bases between. The CDR3 DNA reads TGTGCCAGCAGGAGAGAACGATACAATGAGCAGTTCTTC. Its translation is CASRRERYNEQFF.

The chain employs TRBV6-6 and TRBJ2-3, with D possibly TRBD2 on 5 matching bases. CDR1 and CDR2 from the germline V gene are MNHNY and SVGAGI (reference sequence). This CDR3 region has 16 residues. Trimming stripped 7 bases from V and 2 bases from J, with 19 bases between. The CDR3 nucleotides are TGTGCCAGCATCCCCAAGGGCGAGAGGGACACAGATACGCAGTATTTT. This codes for CASIPKGERDTDTQYF.

In its sample, this clone was seen a few times. The chain has TRBV2 and TRBJ1-5; D remains unclear. The germline gives CDR1 SNHLY, CDR2 FYNNEI. The CDR3 has 15 residues. V shed 4 bases and J shed 0 bases, with 10 bases lying between them. The CDR3 reads CASSGQAYSNQPQHF. DNA of the CDR3: TGTGCCAGCAGTGGGCAGGCTTATAGCAATCAGCCCCAGCATTTT.

This clone was seen more than once but under ten times. J is TRBJ2-5 and V is TRBV6-2 or TRBV6-3, with 10 bases identical to TRBD2. Looked up from germline, CDR1 is MNHEY and CDR2 is SVGEGT. V lost 0 bases to trimming and J lost 5 bases; unmatched junction nucleotides: 3. This CDR3 is 15 amino acids long. CDR3 DNA sequence: TGTGCCAGCAGTTACTCGGCTAGCGGGAGTGAGACCCAGTACTTC. Translated, it gives CASSYSASGSETQYF.

The table lists this clone with a count of one. The CDR3 region is CASSWGGFGETQYF. For the CDR3, the DNA is TGTGCCAGCAGTTGGGGAGGGTTCGGCGAGACCCAGTACTTC. V gene TRBV28 combines with J gene TRBJ2-5, with TRBD2 identical over 7 bases. The length of the CDR3 is 14 residues. V was pared by 4 bases and J by 5 bases, with 7 bases of the junction left unmatched. Germline values: CDR1 MDHEN, CDR2 SYDVKM.

The rearrangement links TRBV28 to TRBJ1-1; TRBD1 agrees at 10 bases. In germline, CDR1 is MDHEN, CDR2 SYDVKM. Germline trimming cut 5 bases from V and 5 bases from J; bases unmatched to any gene: 8. The CDR3 consists of 15 residues. The CDR3 DNA is TGTGCCAGCAGTCCTCGGACAGGGGGGAGAACTGAAGCTTTCTTT. Translating gives CASSPRTGGRTEAFF. Using reference TRBV28 and TRBJ1-1 for the parts outside the CDR3, the full variable domain is DVKVTQSSRYLVKRTGEKVFLECVQDMDHENMFWYRQDPGLGLRLIYFSYDVKMKEKGDIPEGYSVSREKKERFSLILESASTNQTSMYLCASSPRTGGRTEAFFGQGTRLTVV.

The rearrangement links TRBV11-2 to TRBJ2-1, with 7 bases that match TRBD2. Germline-derived CDR1 and CDR2 are SGHAT and FQNNGV. The CDR3 is 14 residues long. Trimming cost V 2 bases and J 4 bases; bases outside gene matches: 2. CDR3 amino acids: CASSLSGAYNEQFF. The CDR3 DNA is TGTGCCAGCAGCTTAAGCGGGGCATACAATGAGCAGTTCTTC.

The rearrangement joins TRBV5-1 to TRBJ2-5; D ambiguous. Germline-derived CDR1 and CDR2 are SGHRS and YFSETQ. The CDR3 sequence is 15 residues long. The V gene lost 0 bases and the J gene lost 0 bases, with 9 bases spanning the gap. The CDR3 DNA follows: TGCGCCAGCAGCTTGGCCTGGCCCAACCAAGAGACCCAGTACTTC. Protein sequence: CASSLAWPNQETQYF.

The V call is TRBV28, the J call TRBJ1-1; the D is unclear. The CDR3 is 15 amino acids. V was pared by 8 bases and J by 2 bases, with 18 bases between. Germline CDR1 and CDR2: MDHEN and SYDVKM. CDR3 sequence reads: CASLSPGGVNTEAFF. CDR3 nucleotides: TGTGCCAGCCTCTCCCCCGGTGGGGTTAACACTGAAGCTTTCTTT. Full variable domain (outside the CDR3, taken from reference TRBV28 and TRBJ1-1): DVKVTQSSRYLVKRTGEKVFLECVQDMDHENMFWYRQDPGLGLRLIYFSYDVKMKEKGDIPEGYSVSREKKERFSLILESASTNQTSMYLCASLSPGGVNTEAFFGQGTRLTVV.

The rearrangement joins TRBV5-1 to TRBJ2-3; 7 positions agree with TRBD2. The CDR3 has 15 amino acids. With V trimmed by 1 base and J by 3 bases, 5 bases remained unmatched. From germline, CDR1 is SGHRS and CDR2 YFSETQ. CDR3 in DNA: TGCGCCAGCAGCTTGCGCGGGAGCGGGACAGATACGCAGTATTTT. Protein: CASSLRGSGTDTQYF.

The chain uses TRBV5-1 and TRBJ2-7; D is tentatively TRBD1 or TRBD2 (5 bases each). Germline V lookup: CDR1 SGHRS, CDR2 YFSETQ. CDR3 length: 12 residues. The V and J ends lost 5 bases and 6 bases respectively, with 12 bases between them. In DNA, the CDR3 is TGCGCCAGCAGTCTTGGGACCCCCGAGCAGTACTTC. As protein: CASSLGTPEQYF.

The chain joins TRBV14 to TRBJ2-2, with a tentative D call TRBD1 (5 bases). The CDR3 extends over 13 amino acids. Trimming cost V 2 bases and J 4 bases, with 5 bases left between them. Germline CDR1 and CDR2: SGHDN and FVKESK. DNA for the CDR3: TGTGCCAGCAGCCAACAGGGCACCGGGGAGCTGTTTTTT. It specifies CASSQQGTGELFF.

The rearrangement links TRBV7-2 to TRBJ2-7; 10 positions match TRBD2. V was pared by 8 bases and J by 4 bases, with 8 bases of the junction left unmatched. Germline V CDR1 and CDR2: SGHTA, FQGNSA. CDR3 length equals 14 residues. CDR3 sequence reads: CASAPLAGVYEQYF. DNA of the CDR3: TGTGCCAGCGCACCGCTAGCGGGAGTATACGAGCAGTACTTC.

With respect to this clone: Within the sample, other DNA sequences also encode this same CDR3. V usage is TRBV6-5 and J usage is TRBJ2-7; 8 bases agree with TRBD2. Germline lookup yields CDR1 MNHEY and CDR2 SVGAGI. V lost 2 bases, J lost 0 bases, and 3 bases stayed unmatched. The CDR3 spans 15 residues. The CDR3 nucleotides read TGTGCCAGCAGTTACGGGCTAGCGGGCTCCTACGAGCAGTACTTC. Protein sequence: CASSYGLAGSYEQYF.

This sequence joins TRBV18 and TRBJ1-1; D gene uncertain. V was trimmed by 5 bases and J by 4 bases, leaving 17 bases between them. The CDR3 length is 15 residues. Germline lookup yields CDR1 KGHSH and CDR2 LQKENI. The CDR3 region has the DNA TGTGCCAGCTCATCTGGTACCTCGGTAGTCACTGAAGCTTTCTTT. Its translation is CASSSGTSVVTEAFF.

The rearrangement links TRBV27 to TRBJ2-7; 9 bases are a match to TRBD2. Germline V gene lookup returns CDR1 MNHEY and CDR2 SMNVEV (reference sequence). J gave up 7 bases and V 2 bases, and 9 bases lay outside the gene matches. The CDR3 extends over 15 amino acids. The CDR3 sequence: CASSLAGGPRREQYF. The CDR3 nucleotides read TGTGCCAGCAGTTTAGCGGGAGGGCCTCGGAGAGAGCAGTACTTC.

CDR3 sequence: CASSVGPMPYNEQFF. The DNA of the CDR3 is TGTGCCAGCAGCGTGGGCCCCATGCCCTACAATGAGCAGTTCTTC. This chain joins TRBV14 and TRBJ2-1, with no clear D. Trimming pared 5 bases from V and 2 bases from J, leaving 13 bases between. Germline CDR1 SGHDN, CDR2 FVKESK. The CDR3 runs 15 residues.

The V call is TRBV2, the J call TRBJ1-5; D possibly corresponds to TRBD1 (5 bases). V was pared by 6 bases and J by 2 bases, with 14 bases between. The CDR3 covers 15 residues. Germline CDR1 SNHLY, CDR2 FYNNEI. Here the CDR3 reads CASRGGRAGNQPQHF. CDR3 nucleotide sequence: TGTGCCAGCAGAGGTGGCAGGGCAGGCAATCAGCCCCAGCATTTT.

The chain uses TRBV4-3 and TRBJ1-1, with 11 bases lining up with TRBD1. V lost 3 bases, J lost 1 base, and 4 bases stayed unmatched. Germline V gene lookup returns CDR1 LGHNA and CDR2 YSLEER. The CDR3 is made up of 16 amino acids. CDR3 bases: TGCGCCAGCAGCCAGGGGACAGGGGGAGCGAACACTGAAGCTTTCTTT. Its translation: CASSQGTGGANTEAFF.

This chain joins TRBV28 and TRBJ2-7, with 9 positions matching TRBD1. The CDR3 length is 14 residues. Looked up from germline, CDR1 is MDHEN and CDR2 is SYDVKM. After removal of 9 bases from V and 1 base from J, the junction contained 7 bases not matched to a gene. As DNA, the CDR3 is TGTGCCAGTAGGAGGGGACAGGGTTCCTACGAGCAGTACTTC. Its protein is CASRRGQGSYEQYF.

The chain couples TRBV21-1 to TRBJ1-2; no DNA check was done on the table's D call, TRBD1. TRBV21-1 is a known pseudogene. There are 17 residues in the CDR3. The CDR3 sequence: CASSKGDPRGRNYGYTF. CDR3 bases: TGTGCCAGCAGCAAAGGCGACCCCAGGGGGCGTAACTATGGCTACACCTTC.

The V call is TRBV11-2, the J call TRBJ2-3; either TRBD1 or TRBD2 may fit D (5 bases each). The CDR3 covers 14 residues. Germline values: CDR1 SGHAT, CDR2 FQNNGV. Trimming stripped 5 bases from V and 8 bases from J, with 17 bases between. The CDR3 DNA is TGTGCCAGCAGCGGAAGGGGACGAATCGCTACGCAGTATTTT. The encoded protein is CASSGRGRIATQYF.

CDR3 loop: CASSRDIFTEAFF. The CDR3 coding sequence is TGTGCCAGCTCACGGGACATATTCACTGAAGCTTTCTTT. This chain uses TRBV18 with TRBJ1-1; a possible D gene is TRBD1 (6 bases). The CDR3 spans 13 residues. V was pared by 4 bases and J by 4 bases, with 10 bases between. CDR1 and CDR2 (germline): KGHSH, LQKENI.

A single count supports this clone. The chain recombines TRBV7-3 with TRBJ2-3; D possibly matches TRBD1 or TRBD2 (5 bases each). With 7 bases removed from V and 4 bases from J, the gap between germline ends came to 12 bases. The germline CDR1 and CDR2 sequences are SGHTA and FQGTGA. The CDR3 runs 13 residues. CDR3 nucleotide sequence: TGTGCCAGCACGTTCGGGGACCCAGATACGCAGTATTTT. This encodes CASTFGDPDTQYF.

In its sample, this clone was seen once. This sequence joins TRBV9 and TRBJ2-7, with D possibly called TRBD1 or TRBD2 (5 bases each). V lost 0 bases to trimming and J lost 0 bases, with 7 bases between them. Per the germline V gene, CDR1 is SGDLS and CDR2 is YYNGEE. The CDR3 covers 14 residues. The CDR3 loop reads CASSVGGSSYEQYF. DNA of the CDR3: TGTGCCAGCAGCGTAGGGGGGAGCTCCTACGAGCAGTACTTC.